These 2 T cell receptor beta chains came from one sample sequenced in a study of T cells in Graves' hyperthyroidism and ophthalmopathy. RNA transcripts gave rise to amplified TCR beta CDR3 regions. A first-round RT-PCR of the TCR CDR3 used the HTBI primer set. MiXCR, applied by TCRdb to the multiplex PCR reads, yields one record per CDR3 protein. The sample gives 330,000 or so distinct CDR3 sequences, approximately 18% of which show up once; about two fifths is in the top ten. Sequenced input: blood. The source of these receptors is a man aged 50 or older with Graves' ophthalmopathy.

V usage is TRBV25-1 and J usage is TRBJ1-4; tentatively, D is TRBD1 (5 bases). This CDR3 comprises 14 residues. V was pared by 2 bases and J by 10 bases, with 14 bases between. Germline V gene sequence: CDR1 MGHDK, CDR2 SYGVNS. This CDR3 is CASSEEGKPGKLFF. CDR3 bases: TGTGCCAGCAGTGAAGAGGGGAAACCAGGAAAACTGTTTTTT.

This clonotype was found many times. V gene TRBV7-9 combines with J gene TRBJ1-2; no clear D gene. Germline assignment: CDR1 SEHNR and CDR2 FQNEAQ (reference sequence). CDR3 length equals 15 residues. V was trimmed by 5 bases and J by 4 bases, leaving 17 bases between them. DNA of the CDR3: TGTGCCAGCAGCCCAAATCGAGACTGGTTCTATGGCTACACCTTC. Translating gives CASSPNRDWFYGYTF.